This entry is about one TCR beta chain. The V end was cut by 7 bases, the J end by 5 bases, with 12 bases between. Germline V gene data show CDR1 as MDHEN and CDR2 as SYDVKM. The CDR3 totals 13 residues. This specimen belongs to a study of blood T cell repertoires in COVID-19. Study-wide context: COVID-19 samples, acute and convalescent, were from the United States, Italy and Spain.

Original analysis: Amplification from reference gene primers served as the basis for estimated nucleated cell counts. Clones were read by immunoSEQ multiplex PCR, and TCRdb kept only the in-frame ones, dropping some. From that table come the V and J calls and clone size; the DNA was used to work out D and trimming. The profile covers 400,000 or so clones, with roughly nine tenths appearing a single time and 0.9% to 1.2% taken by the ten largest. Sequencing was performed on PBMCs or T cells enriched from blood (not recorded which). The receptor was isolated from a man aged 30-40 years who had recovered from COVID-19. The rearrangement links TRBV28 to TRBJ1-5, with D perhaps TRBD1 (6 bases). DNA of the CDR3: TGTGCCAGCAAAACAGGGTATGATCAGCCCCAGCATTTT. Translated, it gives CASKTGYDQPQHF.